A selection of T cell receptor beta chains follows, all from one sample in a study of blood T cell repertoires in COVID-19. Profiled with immunoSEQ multiplex PCR; TCRdb holds only in-frame clones, not every one. The sample carries 13,000 to 15,000 clones, around 84% recorded once. Sequencing used peripheral blood. The receptors derive from a man aged 50 to 59 with active COVID-19. Both conserved end residues are part of each CDR3. The D gene is left open where the match is weak. Clone sizes are given selectively: once, few, many, or a class where the clone is expanded.

>NA|TRBV2|TRBD2|TRBJ2-1
TGTGCCACCCCACTCGATAGCGGGAGTCGCCCCTACAATGAGCAGTTCTTC
CATPLDSGSRPYNEQFF
>medium-sized|TRBV11-3|NA|TRBJ2-1
TGTGCCAGCAGCTTAGATGAGCCGGGAATACAATTTGAGCAGTTCTTC
CASSLDEPGIQFEQFF
>NA|TRBV20-1|TRBD1|TRBJ2-3
TGCAGTGCTAGTCCAAAAACTCGGACAGGAACAGATACGCAGTATTTT
CSASPKTRTGTDTQYF
>NA|TRBV19|TRBD1|TRBJ2-7
TGTGCCAGTAGTCCTCGGACAGGGTCCTACGAGCAGTACTTC
CASSPRTGSYEQYF
>NA|TRBV29-1|NA|TRBJ2-2
TGCAGCGTGGGAGGGGGACCCGGGGCCGGGGAGCTGTTTTTT
CSVGGGPGAGELFF
>NA|TRBV15|TRBD2|TRBJ2-2
TGTGCCACCAGCGGTAGCGGGGAATACACCGGGGAGCTGTTTTTT
CATSGSGEYTGELFF
>NA|TRBV7-6|TRBD2|TRBJ2-3
TGTGCCAGCAGCTTGGGACTAGCGGGGTTGACTAGCACAGATACGCAGTATTTT
CASSLGLAGLTSTDTQYF
>NA|TRBV6-2/TRBV6-3|TRBD2|TRBJ2-7
TGTGCCAGCAGTGCTCCTCTAGCGGGAAAGTACGAGCAGTACTTC
CASSAPLAGKYEQYF
>NA|TRBV6-6|TRBD2|TRBJ2-1
TGTGCCAGCAGTTACTTGTCAGCGGGAGCGTACAATGAGCAGTTCTTC
CASSYLSAGAYNEQFF
>NA|TRBV7-3|NA|TRBJ1-2
TGTGCCAGCAGCTTTTCGGAGAACTATGGCTACACCTTC
CASSFSENYGYTF
>NA|TRBV5-4|TRBD2|TRBJ2-7
TGTGCCAGCAGCTCGCTAGCGGGTGAGCCCTACGAGCAGTACTTC
CASSSLAGEPYEQYF
>NA|TRBV10-2|TRBD2|TRBJ2-5
TGCGCCAGCAGTCCCGGACTAGCGGGAGGGTTGGAGACCCAGTACTTC
CASSPGLAGGLETQYF
>NA|TRBV4-2|TRBD2|TRBJ2-7
TGTGCCAGCAGCCAAGAGTCTAGCGGGAGTTCCGAGCAGTACTTC
CASSQESSGSSEQYF
>NA|TRBV21-1|NA|TRBJ2-7
TGTGCCAGGACTAGCGACGAGCAGTACTTC
CARTSDEQYF
>NA|TRBV7-9|TRBD1|TRBJ2-1
TGTGCCAGCAGCCAGATACCAGGACAGGGGGGCGATGAGCAGTTCTTC
CASSQIPGQGGDEQFF
>NA|TRBV6-6|TRBD2|TRBJ2-1
TGTGCCAGCAGTCAAACCCTTAATCTAGCGGGAGTAGGCAATGAGCAGTTCTTC
CASSQTLNLAGVGNEQFF
>NA|TRBV7-3|TRBD1|TRBJ1-1
TGTGCCAGCAGCTCGACAGGGGGCCCTGAAGCTTTCTTT
CASSSTGGPEAFF
>NA|TRBV13|NA|TRBJ1-1
TGTGCCAGCAGCTTAGGCCCAACAGGGAGCACTGAAGCTTTCTTT
CASSLGPTGSTEAFF
>NA|TRBV13|NA|TRBJ2-7
TGTGCCAGCAGCTCCGCCGGGACATCCTACGAGCAGTACTTC
CASSSAGTSYEQYF
>NA|TRBV11-2|TRBD2|TRBJ2-7
TGTGCCAGCAGCTTATCCGGGAGGGCCTTCGACGAGCAGTACTTC
CASSLSGRAFDEQYF
>NA|TRBV14|TRBD1|TRBJ2-1
TGTGCCAGCAGTAACGAACCGGGACAGGGGGACAATGAGCAGTTCTTC
CASSNEPGQGDNEQFF
>NA|TRBV30|NA|TRBJ1-2
TGTGCCTGGAGTGGCCCGGGGGTGGACTATGGCTACACCTTC
CAWSGPGVDYGYTF
>NA|TRBV7-8|TRBD2|TRBJ2-7
TGTGCCAGCAGCTCCGGGGTAGCGGGACTTAACGAGCAGTACTTC
CASSSGVAGLNEQYF
>once|TRBV29-1|TRBD1|TRBJ2-2
TGCAGCGTAGACCCGGGACAGGGGAACGGGGAGCTGTTTTTT
CSVDPGQGNGELFF
>NA|TRBV4-1|TRBD2|TRBJ2-3
TGCGCCAGCAGTTTCTCTAGCGGGAGGCCAGATACGCAGTATTTT
CASSFSSGRPDTQYF
>NA|TRBV6-1|NA|TRBJ2-5
TGTGCCAGCAGTGAGGGCCCGATCTCAGGGCTCTCCACGGAGACCCAGTACTTC
CASSEGPISGLSTETQYF
>NA|TRBV4-1|NA|TRBJ2-1
TGCGCCAGCAGCCAAGATAACCCCAGCAATGAGCAGTTCTTC
CASSQDNPSNEQFF
>medium-sized|TRBV3-1/TRBV3-2|TRBD1|TRBJ2-7
TGTGCCAGCAGCTACGGACAGGGTAACTACGAGCAGTACTTC
CASSYGQGNYEQYF
>NA|TRBV9|TRBD1|TRBJ1-6
TGTGCCAGCAGCGAGGGGGTACAGGGGTTTAATTCACCCCTCCACTTT
CASSEGVQGFNSPLHF
>NA|TRBV10-1|NA|TRBJ1-1
TGCGCCAGCAGTGAAGGGGGGGCCGACACTGAAGCTTTCTTT
CASSEGGADTEAFF
>NA|TRBV7-2|NA|TRBJ2-1
TGTGCCAGCAGCTTAACCCTGCTAGGTGAGCAGTTCTTC
CASSLTLLGEQFF
>few|TRBV20-1|TRBD2|TRBJ2-3
TGCAGTGCTAGTGGGACTAGCTCAGATACGCAGTATTTT
CSASGTSSDTQYF
>NA|TRBV20-1|NA|TRBJ2-5
TGCAGTGCTAGTTTTTATACAGGGGGAGGGCAAGAGACCCAGTACTTC
CSASFYTGGGQETQYF
>NA|TRBV10-2|TRBD2|TRBJ2-1
TGCGCCAGCAGTGAGTGGGCTAGCGGGAGGATCCCCACCCTCGATGAGCAGTTCTTC
CASSEWASGRIPTLDEQFF
>NA|TRBV6-1|TRBD1|TRBJ1-1
TGTGCCAGCAGTGACGGACAGGGAGGCACTGAAGCTTTCTTT
CASSDGQGGTEAFF
>NA|TRBV5-6|NA|TRBJ2-7
TGTGCCAGCAGCTATAGCGGAGGGGAGTACGAGCAGTACTTC
CASSYSGGEYEQYF
>NA|TRBV5-6|TRBD1|TRBJ1-1
TGTGCCAGCAGCTTGGGACAGGGAGTGAACACTGAAGCTTTCTTT
CASSLGQGVNTEAFF
>NA|TRBV2|TRBD1|TRBJ2-1
TGTGCCAGCAGTGAAGATGCCGGACAGGGCTTCTACAATGAGCAGTTCTTC
CASSEDAGQGFYNEQFF
>NA|TRBV4-1|NA|TRBJ2-7
TGCGCCAGCAGCCAAGTTTTAGCCGGCCACTACGAGCAGTACTTC
CASSQVLAGHYEQYF
>NA|TRBV27|NA|TRBJ1-5
TGTGCCAGCAGTACCTTCGGGGTAAATCAGCCCCAGCATTTT
CASSTFGVNQPQHF
>medium-sized|TRBV5-5|TRBD1|TRBJ1-6
TGTGCCAGCAGCCCCTGGACAGGGCAGAACGGGTCACCCCTCCACTTT
CASSPWTGQNGSPLHF
>NA|TRBV2|TRBD1|TRBJ1-1
TGTGCCAGCAGAATGACAGGGTGGGCCAGTGAAGCTTTCTTT
CASRMTGWASEAFF
>NA|TRBV7-9|NA|TRBJ2-1
TGTGCCAGCAGCCTAAAGGAGGGGGCCGGTGAGCAGTTCTTC
CASSLKEGAGEQFF
>NA|TRBV12-5|NA|TRBJ1-5
TGTGCTAGTGCCTTCCTCCCCCAGGGAAATCAGCCCCAGCATTTT
CASAFLPQGNQPQHF
>NA|TRBV27|TRBD2|TRBJ2-7
TGTGCCAGCAGCCTCGGGGGGAGTACCTACGAGCAGTACTTC
CASSLGGSTYEQYF
>NA|TRBV30|NA|TRBJ1-6
TGTGCCTACAGGGAATATAATTCACCCCTCCACTTT
CAYREYNSPLHF
>NA|TRBV2|TRBD2|TRBJ2-2
TGTGCCAGCGGAATTGGGACTAGCGGGACCGGGGAGCTGTTTTTT
CASGIGTSGTGELFF
>once|TRBV9|TRBD1|TRBJ2-3
TGTGCCAGCAGCGAAAAAACAGGGGATGTTGGCACAGATACGCAGTATTTT
CASSEKTGDVGTDTQYF
>NA|TRBV11-1|NA|TRBJ2-7
TGTGCCAGCAGCTTAGTGGGCGGGACCTACGAGCAGTACTTC
CASSLVGGTYEQYF
>NA|TRBV5-6|NA|TRBJ1-5
TGTGCCAGCAGCCCAGGGGATCAGCCCCAGCATTTT
CASSPGDQPQHF
>NA|TRBV11-2|NA|TRBJ2-7
TGTGCCAGCAGCTGGGACTCTTACGAGCAGTACTTC
CASSWDSYEQYF
>once|TRBV19|TRBD2|TRBJ2-1
TGTGCCAGTAGTTTACATGGACTAGCGAGCGACAATGAGCAGTTCTTC
CASSLHGLASDNEQFF
>NA|TRBV19|NA|TRBJ2-7
TGTGCCAGTAGTGCGGGATTAGCGGTTAAAGAGCAGTACTTC
CASSAGLAVKEQYF
>NA|TRBV2|TRBD1|TRBJ1-2
TGTGCCAGCAGTTTTTATCCCGACAGGGGAAGGAACTATGGCTACACCTTC
CASSFYPDRGRNYGYTF
>NA|TRBV7-3|TRBD2|TRBJ2-1
TGTGCCAGCAGCTTGGCATTGGAGGGAGAGCTAAGCGGGAGCCTAGTCCATGAGCAGTTCTTC
CASSLALEGELSGSLVHEQFF